This T cell receptor beta chain was observed in a study of technical replicates of blood from a handful of donors. J was trimmed by 3 bases and V by 4 bases; bases with no gene match: 7. Germline V CDR1 and CDR2: SGHAT, FQDESV (reference sequence). This CDR3 comprises 15 residues. Only in-frame clones appear in the TCRdb table, and some are missing; sequencing was by immunoSEQ multiplex PCR. The sample has around 60,000 clones, approximately 92% seen once; the top ten hold about 4.5%. The chain joins TRBV11-1 to TRBJ2-7, with 9 bases that match TRBD2. The specimen sequenced was PBMCs. This clonotype was obtained from a human donor in good health. Some clones in this sample may be carry-over from other donors' samples. The CDR3 loop is CASSYSAGGSYEQYF. The CDR3 nucleotides read TGTGCCAGCAGCTACTCAGCGGGGGGTAGCTACGAGCAGTACTTC. Combining the CDR3 with reference TRBV11-1 and TRBJ2-7 gives the whole variable domain EAEVAQSPRYKITEKSQAVAFWCDPISGHATLYWYRQILGQGPELLVQFQDESVVDDSQLPKDRFSAERLKGVDSTLKIQPAELGDSAMYLCASSYSAGGSYEQYFGPGTRLTVT.